This T cell receptor (beta chain) was sequenced for a study of kidney transplant recipient with SARS-CoV-2 infection. A single record per CDR3 protein comes from TCRdb applying MiXCR to the reads. The table lists 200,000 to 300,000 distinct CDR3 sequences, 29% of them singletons. The sample holds a few counts of this clonotype. The CDR3 runs 15 residues. After removal of 3 bases from V and 3 bases from J, the junction contained 1 base not matched to a gene. Sample: a blood sample, taken at baseline and on day 111 from a kidney transplant recipient. J is TRBJ2-7 and V is TRBV12-3 or TRBV12-4, with 14 bases aligning to TRBD2. The sequence was collected from a male patient younger than 45 who had COVID-19 and was a kidney transplant recipient. The T cells may come from the graft donor. As DNA, the CDR3 is TGTGCCAGCAGTTTCGGGACTAGCGGGAGCTACGAGCAGTACTTC. It specifies CASSFGTSGSYEQYF.